This TCR beta chain originates from a study of STAT3 mutations in large granular lymphocyte leukemia. Turning to the study itself: Roughly half the longitudinally sequenced T-LGLL patients had canonical STAT3 mutations. Overall study findings and caveats: Suggested: STAT3 mutation was not the ancestral event for these clonal expansions. All newly emerging clones after therapy were STAT3 wild type. In T-cell large granular lymphocyte leukemia, about half of patients showed multiple immunodominant subclonotypes.

CDR3 length: 12 amino acids. Trimming left V 2 bases short and J 9 bases short, with 10 bases between. Germline values: CDR1 WSHSY, CDR2 SAAADI. On this clone itself: The antigen remains unidentified.

Generated by immunoSEQ multiplex PCR, the TCRdb table keeps only in-frame clones and is missing some. The repertoire holds 5,400 or so clones, around half seen once, with 50% to 65% in the top ten. The source of this sequence is a woman aged 65 to 85 with T-cell large granular lymphocyte leukemia. Some clones in this sample may be carry-over from other donors' samples. The sequencing input was peripheral blood mononuclear cells. The chain recombines TRBV10-2 with TRBJ1-2; D call uncertain. CDR3 sequence (DNA): TGCGCCAGCAGTGAGGGGCCTGGGAGCTACACCTTC. Its protein is CASSEGPGSYTF.